This T cell receptor beta chain came from a study of cytomegalovirus exposure and HLA in healthy donors. For this clone: Antigen specificity is unknown.

A multiplex PCR was run with 60 Vbeta primers and 13 Jbeta primers. The protocol was immunoSEQ multiplex PCR, while the TCRdb copy is restricted to in-frame clones and leaves out a portion. The sample includes about 43,000 clones, approximately 57% of them seen just once. General study points: Most TCR sequences proved rare, with some public TCRs found in many donors. CMV serostatus alone was available as immune exposure information. A later analysis reportedly found that, within productive TCRs, an Asian-associated ancestry cluster had fewer N-insertions than the mean observed across the roughly 700 donors. A later analysis linked a missense variant in DCLRE1C to the trimming of TCR beta V and J genes.

The CDR3 loop spans 14 amino acids. Losses at the gene ends were 2 bases for V and 2 bases for J; bases not matched to a gene: 3. Germline V gene data show CDR1 as MGHRA and CDR2 as YSYEKL. The sequence was obtained from a man aged 55 to 69 in good health and CMV-seropositive. This sequence joins TRBV4-1 and TRBJ2-7, with 7 positions matching TRBD1. Sequencing was carried out using PBMCs. The CDR3 DNA follows: TGCGCCAGCAGCCAAACCGGGACAGCCTACGAGCAGTACTTC. Translating it yields CASSQTGTAYEQYF.